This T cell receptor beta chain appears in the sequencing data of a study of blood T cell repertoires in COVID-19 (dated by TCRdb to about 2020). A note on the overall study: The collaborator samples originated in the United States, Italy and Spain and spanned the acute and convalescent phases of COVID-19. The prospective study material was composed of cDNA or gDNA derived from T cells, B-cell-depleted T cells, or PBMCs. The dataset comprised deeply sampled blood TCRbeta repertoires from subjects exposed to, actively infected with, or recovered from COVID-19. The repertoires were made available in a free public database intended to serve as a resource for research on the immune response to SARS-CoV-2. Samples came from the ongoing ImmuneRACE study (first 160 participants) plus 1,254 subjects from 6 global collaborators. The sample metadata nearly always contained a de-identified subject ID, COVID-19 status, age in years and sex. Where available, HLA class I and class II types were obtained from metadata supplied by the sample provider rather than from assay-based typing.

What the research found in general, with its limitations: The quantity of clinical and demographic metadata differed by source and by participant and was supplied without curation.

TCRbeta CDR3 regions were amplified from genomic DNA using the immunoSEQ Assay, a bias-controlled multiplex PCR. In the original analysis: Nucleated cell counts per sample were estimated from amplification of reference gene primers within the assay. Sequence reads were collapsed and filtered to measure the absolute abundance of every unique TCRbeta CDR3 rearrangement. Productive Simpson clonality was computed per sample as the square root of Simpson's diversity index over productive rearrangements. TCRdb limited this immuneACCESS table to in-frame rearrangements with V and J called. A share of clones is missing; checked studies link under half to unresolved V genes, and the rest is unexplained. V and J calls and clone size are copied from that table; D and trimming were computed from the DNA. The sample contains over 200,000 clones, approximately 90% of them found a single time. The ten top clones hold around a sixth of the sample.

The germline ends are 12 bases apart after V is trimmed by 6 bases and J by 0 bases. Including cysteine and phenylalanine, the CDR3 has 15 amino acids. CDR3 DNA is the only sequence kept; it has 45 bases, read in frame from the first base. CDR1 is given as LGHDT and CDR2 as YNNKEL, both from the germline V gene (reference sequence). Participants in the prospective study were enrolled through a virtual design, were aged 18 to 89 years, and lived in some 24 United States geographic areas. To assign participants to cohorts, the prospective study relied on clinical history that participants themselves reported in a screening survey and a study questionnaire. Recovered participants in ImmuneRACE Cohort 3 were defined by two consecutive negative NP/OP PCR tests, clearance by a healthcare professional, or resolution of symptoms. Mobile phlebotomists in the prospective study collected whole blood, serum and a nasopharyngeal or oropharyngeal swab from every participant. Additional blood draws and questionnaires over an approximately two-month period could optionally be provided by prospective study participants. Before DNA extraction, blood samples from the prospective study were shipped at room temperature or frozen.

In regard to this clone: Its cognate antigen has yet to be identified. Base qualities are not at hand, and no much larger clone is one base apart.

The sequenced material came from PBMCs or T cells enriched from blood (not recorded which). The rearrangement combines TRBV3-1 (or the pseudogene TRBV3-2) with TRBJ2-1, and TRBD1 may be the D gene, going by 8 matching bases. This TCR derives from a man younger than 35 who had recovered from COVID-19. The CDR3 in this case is CASRQGGGSYNEQFF. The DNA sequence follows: TGTGCCAGCAGACAGGGGGGGGGCTCCTACAATGAGCAGTTCTTC.